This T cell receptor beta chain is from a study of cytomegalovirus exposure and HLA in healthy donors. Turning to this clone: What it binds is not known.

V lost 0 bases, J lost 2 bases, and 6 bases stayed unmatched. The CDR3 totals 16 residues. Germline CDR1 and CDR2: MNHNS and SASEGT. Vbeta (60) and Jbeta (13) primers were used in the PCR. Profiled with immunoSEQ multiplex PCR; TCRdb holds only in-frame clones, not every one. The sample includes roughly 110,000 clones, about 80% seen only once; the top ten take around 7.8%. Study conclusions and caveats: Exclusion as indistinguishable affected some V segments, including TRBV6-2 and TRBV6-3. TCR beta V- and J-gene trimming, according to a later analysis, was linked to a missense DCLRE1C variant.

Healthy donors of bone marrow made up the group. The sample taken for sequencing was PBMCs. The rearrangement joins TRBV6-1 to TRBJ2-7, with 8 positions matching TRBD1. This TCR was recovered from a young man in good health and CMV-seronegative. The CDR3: CASSEANRGNPYEQYF. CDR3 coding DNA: TGTGCCAGCAGTGAAGCCAACAGGGGGAATCCCTACGAGCAGTACTTC.